The 2 T cell receptor beta chains listed next were all sequenced from one sample in a study of T-cell reconstitution after alpha-beta-depleted transplantation in children. The TCRbeta library was prepared with unique molecular identifiers. MiXCR was run by TCRdb on the PCR reads, yielding one entry per CDR3 protein. The sample consists of about 270,000 distinct CDR3 sequences, nearly 10% of them appearing once. Material: PBMCs from the stem cell graft donor, obtained from the stem cell graft. The receptor set was obtained from a human donor who donated a stem cell graft to a child with SCID.

This chain connects TRBV9 to TRBJ1-6, with D possibly being TRBD1 (6 bases). The CDR3 has 17 amino acids. V was clipped by 2 bases and J by 5 bases, with 17 bases between them. Germline V gene sequence: CDR1 SGDLS, CDR2 YYNGEE. This CDR3 is CASSVTGIWGDNSPLHF. CDR3 DNA: TGTGCCAGCAGCGTCACAGGGATTTGGGGTGATAATTCACCCCTCCACTTT.

This clonotype was counted a few times. The genes are TRBV9 and TRBJ1-3; D ambiguous. The CDR3 has 15 amino acids. Looked up from germline, CDR1 is SGDLS and CDR2 is YYNGEE. The ends were cut back, 3 bases at V and 2 bases at J, with 12 bases in the middle. For the CDR3, the DNA is TGTGCCAGCAGCGCCTCAGGCTCCCCTGGAAACACCATATATTTT. Translated, it gives CASSASGSPGNTIYF.